The entry that follows covers one T cell receptor (beta chain) sequence. Its antigen is not known. These data belong to a study of vaccination and CD4 T cells after COVID-19. Study at large: Diagnosis preceded the drawing of post-COVID samples by a median approximately 110 days (range 35 to 161).

Stated time point: late sampling 161 to 241 days after vaccination in a few convalescent patients. Specified treatment: roughly 10-day PBMC culture with coronavirus spike peptide pools or control peptides (ViraFEST assay). Peptide pool stimulation in ViraFEST expanded antigen-specific T cells, whose TCRs were then sequenced. Both day 3 and day 7 involved replacing half of the medium with fresh IL-2 medium. V lost 0 bases and J lost 4, with 18 bases in between. The CDR3 covers 16 residues. Germline CDR1 is GTSNPN and CDR2 is SVGIG (reference sequence). Cultured CD4+ T-cell DNA underwent Oncomine TCR Beta short-read sequencing. TCRdb reprocessed the PCR reads via MiXCR and lists one record per CDR3 protein. The profile covers about 24,000 distinct CDR3 sequences, with around 40% appearing a single time and around 4.1% taken by the ten largest.

The V gene is TRBV30, the J gene TRBJ2-5; a possible D gene is TRBD2 (5 bases). The origin of this receptor is a human donor who had recovered from COVID-19. Sequences were derived from CD4+ T cells from blood, cultured in vitro, sampled about 7 months after SARS-CoV-2 vaccination. In nucleotides, the CDR3 is TGTGCCTGGAGTGTTGGGTATAACGGGGTCCCAGAGACCCAGTACTTC. Translating gives CAWSVGYNGVPETQYF.